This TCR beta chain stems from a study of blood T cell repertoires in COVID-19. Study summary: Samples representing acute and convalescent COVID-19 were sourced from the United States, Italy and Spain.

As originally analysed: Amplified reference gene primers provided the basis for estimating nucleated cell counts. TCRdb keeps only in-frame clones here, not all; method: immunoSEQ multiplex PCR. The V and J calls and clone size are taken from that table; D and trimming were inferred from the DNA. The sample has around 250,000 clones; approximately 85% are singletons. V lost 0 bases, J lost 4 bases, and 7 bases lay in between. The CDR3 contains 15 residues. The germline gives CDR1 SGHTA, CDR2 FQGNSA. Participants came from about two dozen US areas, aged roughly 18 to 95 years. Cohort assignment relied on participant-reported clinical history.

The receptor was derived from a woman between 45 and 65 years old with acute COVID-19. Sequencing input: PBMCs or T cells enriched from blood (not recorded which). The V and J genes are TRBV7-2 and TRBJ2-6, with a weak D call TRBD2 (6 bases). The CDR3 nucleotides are TGTGCCAGCAGCTTAGCGGGGAGGGGGGCCAACGTCCTGACTTTC. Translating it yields CASSLAGRGANVLTF.